These 9 T cell receptor beta chains were all obtained from the same sample, sequenced in a study of cytomegalovirus exposure and HLA in healthy donors. The study ran its PCR with 60 Vbeta and 13 Jbeta primers. Here immunoSEQ multiplex PCR was the method, and the copy in TCRdb shows in-frame clones only, minus some. The sample lists around 190,000 clones, around nine tenths occurring once. Specimen: PBMCs. These receptors all come from a woman between 25 and 40 years old in good health and CMV-seronegative.

The chain joins TRBV28 to TRBJ2-5; 12 nucleotides align to TRBD1. Germline V gene sequence: CDR1 MDHEN, CDR2 SYDVKM. V shed 6 bases and J 5 bases; nucleotides not matched to a gene: 10. The CDR3 has 16 residues. The CDR3 DNA reads as TGTGCCAGCAGCTCTCGGGACAGGGGGCCGGTGGAGACCCAGTACTTC. Translated: CASSSRDRGPVETQYF.

The chain links TRBV19 to TRBJ1-5; TRBD1 is a possible D gene (5 bases). CDR1 and CDR2 from the germline V gene are LNHDA and SQIVND (reference sequence). This CDR3 region has 15 residues. V shed 3 bases and J shed 2 bases, with 11 bases lying between them. This chain's CDR3 is CASSIQGVGNQPQHF. The CDR3 DNA reads as TGTGCCAGTAGTATCCAGGGTGTGGGCAATCAGCCCCAGCATTTT.

V usage is TRBV5-1 and J usage is TRBJ2-4; D is undetermined. V was clipped by 1 base and J by 6 bases, with 8 bases between them. The CDR3 contains 13 residues. Germline lookup yields CDR1 SGHRS and CDR2 YFSETQ. In DNA form, the CDR3 reads TGCGCCAGCAGCTTGACCCCGAGAAACATTCAGTACTTC. It codes for CASSLTPRNIQYF.

V gene TRBV5-1 combines with J gene TRBJ2-5; 12 bases align to TRBD2. This CDR3 contains 19 residues. V lost 6 bases and J lost 0; bases outside the gene matches: 15. CDR1 SGHRS and CDR2 YFSETQ come from the germline V gene. As DNA, the CDR3 is TGCGCCAGCACCCGGACTAGCGGGGCCAAAAAACACAACCAAGAGACCCAGTACTTC. It is translated as CASTRTSGAKKHNQETQYF.

The chain has TRBV7-3 and TRBJ2-5; 11 nucleotides align to TRBD2. Germline V gives CDR1 SGHTA, CDR2 FQGTGA. The length of the CDR3 is 17 residues. V gave up 2 bases and J gave up 5 bases; unmatched junction bases: 10. The CDR3 here is CASSLGTSGRVGETQYF. CDR3 nucleotide sequence: TGTGCCAGCAGCTTAGGAACTAGCGGGAGAGTCGGGGAGACCCAGTACTTC.

This clone was recorded only once. The genes are TRBV19 and TRBJ1-5; D is uncertain. The germline gives CDR1 LNHDA, CDR2 SQIVND (reference sequence). Trimming shortened V by 6 bases and J by 6 bases, and 15 bases separated the two germline ends. This CDR3 contains 14 residues. The CDR3 is CASSLYPSAQPQHF. Here the CDR3 DNA reads TGTGCCAGTAGCCTCTACCCATCCGCTCAGCCCCAGCATTTT.

The chain recombines TRBV2 with TRBJ2-2; D remains ambiguous. V was shortened by 3 bases and J by 1 base, with 9 bases between the two germline ends. The CDR3 has 15 amino acids. CDR1 SNHLY and CDR2 FYNNEI come from the germline V gene. The chain's CDR3 is CASSDPSWNTGELFF. DNA for the CDR3: TGTGCCAGCAGTGATCCTAGTTGGAACACCGGGGAGCTGTTTTTT.

The V call is TRBV5-1, the J call TRBJ2-1; 10 bases match TRBD2. Germline CDR1 reads SGHRS; CDR2 reads YFSETQ. The CDR3 is 19 residues long. Losses at the gene ends were 4 bases for V and 2 bases for J; bases not matched to a gene: 15. CDR3 amino acids: CASSPGAAGGVGAYNEQFF. CDR3 in DNA: TGCGCCAGCAGCCCGGGGGCAGCGGGAGGGGTGGGGGCCTACAATGAGCAGTTCTTC.

This clone was detected a few times. CDR3 loop: CASSHIGTGNYEQYF. CDR3 bases: TGTGCCAGCAGCCACATTGGGACAGGGAACTACGAGCAGTACTTC. The chain links TRBV5-6 to TRBJ2-7, with 9 bases matching TRBD1. Germline V gives CDR1 SGHDT, CDR2 YYEEEE. CDR3 size: 15 residues. Trimming removed 4 bases from V and 3 bases from J; junction bases left unmatched: 8. Combining the CDR3 with reference TRBV5-6 and TRBJ2-7 gives the whole variable domain DAGVTQSPTHLIKTRGQQVTLRCSPKSGHDTVSWYQQALGQGPQFIFQYYEEEERQRGNFPDRFSGHQFPNYSSELNVNALLLGDSALYLCASSHIGTGNYEQYFGPGTRLTVT.